The rows below give T cell receptor beta chains drawn from one sample of a study of OX40 agonist ivuxolimab in advanced cancers. Using immunoSEQ multiplex PCR, the repertoire was profiled, and TCRdb retains in-frame clones only, with some absent. Here the sample spans about 70,000 clones, about 90% being singletons. The specimen comprised CD4+ or CD8+ T cells sorted from blood, sampled in a trial of the OX40 agonist ivuxolimab. Receptor source: an adult with an advanced solid tumor such as melanoma, head and neck, liver or kidney cancer. The CDR3 runs from the conserved cysteine through the conserved F or W. D genes are given only for firm matches. Clone size is stated in some rows and not others, as once, few, many or a class when expanded.

j_call d_call clone_size v_call cdr3_aa cdr3_nt
TRBJ2-3 - - TRBV11-2 CASSPRPLADRETDTQYF TGTGCCAGCAGCCCTCGACCACTAGCGGACAGGGAAACAGATACGCAGTATTTT
TRBJ2-2 - - TRBV7-8 CASSRTVTGELFF TGTGCCAGCAGCCGTACAGTTACCGGGGAGCTGTTTTTT
TRBJ2-5 - - TRBV7-9 CASSALQETQYF TGTGCCAGCAGCGCCTTACAAGAGACCCAGTACTTC
TRBJ2-1 TRBD1 - TRBV7-9 CASSSWTGGGNEQFF TGTGCCAGCAGCTCCTGGACAGGGGGCGGGAATGAGCAGTTCTTC
TRBJ2-1 TRBD2 - TRBV4-1 CASSQAALREDEQFF TGCGCCAGCAGCCAAGCCGCCTTGCGGGAGGATGAGCAGTTCTTC
TRBJ2-7 - - TRBV5-6 CASSLPSGISYEQYF TGTGCCAGCAGCTTGCCCTCTGGCATTTCGTACGAGCAGTACTTC
TRBJ1-2 - - TRBV21-1 CASSKGKGAYGYTF TGTGCCAGCAGCAAAGGAAAAGGGGCCTATGGCTACACCTTC
TRBJ1-2 TRBD1 - TRBV19 CASNRQGWYGYTF TGTGCCAGCAACCGACAGGGGTGGTATGGCTACACCTTC
TRBJ2-7 - - TRBV10-3 CATQWVEGSYEQYF TGTGCCACCCAGTGGGTGGAGGGATCCTACGAGCAGTACTTC
TRBJ1-2 TRBD1 - TRBV5-5 CASSDRVDYGYTF TGTGCCAGCAGTGACAGGGTAGACTATGGCTACACCTTC
TRBJ1-5 - once TRBV11-3 CASSLEEGLLQHF TGTGCCAGCAGCTTAGAGGAGGGTCTTTTACAGCATTTT
TRBJ2-2 TRBD1 - TRBV7-2 CASSPGQGRTGELFF TGTGCCAGCAGCCCCGGACAGGGGAGGACCGGGGAGCTGTTTTTT
TRBJ2-2 - - TRBV11-1 CASSLSEVYGELFF TGTGCCAGCAGCTTGTCCGAGGTGTACGGGGAGCTGTTTTTT